The source of this T cell receptor (beta chain) is a study of blood T cells in healthy people across ages. For the second PCR, which ran for about 7 to 11 cycles, a sample-barcoded 5' primer and a J-beta primer mix were used. Tags on each cDNA molecule came from a template-switch adaptor with 12 random nucleotides. TCRdb ran MiXCR on the 5' RACE reads and lists one entry per CDR3 protein. The sample yields about 970,000 distinct CDR3 sequences, about 53% seen once. Each donor supplied around 9.9 milliliters of peripheral blood. V lost 6 bases and J lost 5, with 19 bases in between. In germline, CDR1 is MNHEY, CDR2 SVGAGI. CDR3 length: 15 amino acids.

Sequencing input: blood. V is TRBV6-5 and J is TRBJ2-5, with D maybe TRBD1 (6 bases). This TCR derives from a woman in her sixties in good health. CDR3: CASSAAAGAWETQYF. CDR3 in DNA: TGTGCCAGCAGCGCGGCTGCAGGGGCTTGGGAGACCCAGTACTTC.